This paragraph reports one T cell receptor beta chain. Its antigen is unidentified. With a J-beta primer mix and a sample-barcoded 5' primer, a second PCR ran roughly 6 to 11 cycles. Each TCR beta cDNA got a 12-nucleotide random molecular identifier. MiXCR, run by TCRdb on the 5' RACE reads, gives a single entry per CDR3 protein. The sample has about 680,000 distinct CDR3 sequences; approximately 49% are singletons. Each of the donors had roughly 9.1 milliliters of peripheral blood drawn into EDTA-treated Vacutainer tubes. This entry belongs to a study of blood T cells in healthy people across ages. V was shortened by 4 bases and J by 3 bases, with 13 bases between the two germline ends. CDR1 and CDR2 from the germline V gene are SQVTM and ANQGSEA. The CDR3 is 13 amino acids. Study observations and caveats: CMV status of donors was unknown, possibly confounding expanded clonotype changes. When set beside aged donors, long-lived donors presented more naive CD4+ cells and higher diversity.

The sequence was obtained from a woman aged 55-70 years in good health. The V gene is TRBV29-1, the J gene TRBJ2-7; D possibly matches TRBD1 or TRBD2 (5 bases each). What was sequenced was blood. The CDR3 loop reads CSVVRGTHYEQYF. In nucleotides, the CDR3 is TGCAGCGTTGTGCGAGGGACCCACTACGAGCAGTACTTC.